This entry features one T cell receptor (beta chain) sequence. Its target is unknown. This sample is drawn from a study of shared clonotypes between healthy human individuals. Study information: Three plates were used per donor for CD4 naive, three for CD4 memory, two for CD8 naive and one for CD8 memory. Study-level points and caveats: The study sampled only blood, and tissue repertoires likely differ. Larger estimated richness was generally recorded for naive subsets relative to memory subsets.

Profiling relied on immunoSEQ multiplex PCR, and the TCRdb table lists in-frame clones only, not all of them. The table includes approximately 400,000 clones, just over 95% detected once. Each sample came from a Caucasian adult donor living in Nashville, Tennessee. Specimen: memory CD8+ T cells sorted from blood. Subset of the sample: CD45RO+ cells pooled with CCR7-negative TemRA cells. This TCR was recovered from a man aged 30 to 39 in good health.

This CDR3 is CASRREAYEQYF. CDR3 nucleotide sequence: TGTGCCAGCAGGCGGGAGGCCTACGAGCAGTACTTC. The chain couples TRBV6-1 to TRBJ2-7; 8 bases line up with TRBD2. V lost 6 bases to trimming and J lost 2 bases; unmatched junction nucleotides: 0. CDR1 and CDR2 (germline): MNHNS, SASEGT. This CDR3 region has 12 residues.